Shown below are 5 T cell receptor beta chains from a single sample sequenced in a study of cytomegalovirus exposure and HLA in healthy donors. This PCR relied on a set of 60 Vbeta primers and 13 Jbeta primers. The method was immunoSEQ multiplex PCR; TCRdb's version includes in-frame clones alone and lacks a portion of them. The sample has about 120,000 clones; about three quarters are singletons. The specimen was PBMCs. These receptors were obtained from a female donor in good health and CMV-seronegative.

The genes are TRBV2 and TRBJ1-2; D not certain. Trimming removed 8 bases from V and 4 bases from J, with 11 bases in between. CDR1 is SNHLY and CDR2 is FYNNEI in the germline V gene. The CDR3 is 12 amino acids. The CDR3 DNA reads TGTGCCAGCGGGCGACATACCTATGGCTACACCTTC. It translates to CASGRHTYGYTF.

The V gene is TRBV29-1, the J gene TRBJ1-2; 12 bases match TRBD1. The CDR3 is made up of 15 amino acids. The germline V gene encodes CDR1 SQVTM and CDR2 ANQGSEA. The junction had 6 bases not matched to a gene; V was cut back by 3 bases and J by 4 bases. CDR3 sequence (DNA): TGCAGCGTTGAGGGGGACAGGGGGCTGAGCTATGGCTACACCTTC. Residues: CSVEGDRGLSYGYTF.

This chain uses TRBV7-2 with TRBJ2-1; 9 positions match TRBD2. CDR1 SGHTA and CDR2 FQGNSA come from the germline V gene. The CDR3 spans 15 residues. V lost 5 bases to trimming and J lost 8 bases; unmatched junction nucleotides: 10. The CDR3 protein is CASSAGTSGYYEQFF. The CDR3 coding sequence is TGTGCCAGCAGCGCCGGAACTAGCGGGTACTATGAGCAGTTCTTC.

This clone has a single count. The chain has TRBV5-1 and TRBJ2-7, with TRBD2 matching 12 bases. This CDR3 contains 15 residues. With V trimmed by 2 bases and J by 6 bases, 6 bases remained unmatched. Germline CDR1 SGHRS, CDR2 YFSETQ. CDR3 loop: CASSFTSGGMTEQYF. The CDR3 DNA sequence: TGCGCCAGCAGCTTCACTAGCGGGGGGATGACCGAGCAGTACTTC.

J is TRBJ2-1 and V is TRBV29-1, with D unclear. V was shortened by 0 bases and J by 5 bases, with 20 bases between the two germline ends. Looked up from germline, CDR1 is SQVTM and CDR2 is ANQGSEA. The CDR3 contains 17 residues. Here the CDR3 DNA reads TGCAGCGTTGAAGATGATCTGTACCAGGTGGTAGACAATGAGCAGTTCTTC. The encoded protein is CSVEDDLYQVVDNEQFF.